One sample yielded the 23 T cell receptor beta chains listed below, sequenced in a study of blood T cell repertoires in COVID-19. Clones were read by immunoSEQ multiplex PCR, and TCRdb kept only the in-frame ones, dropping some. The data contain some 190,000 clones, about 82% of them singletons. The sample taken for sequencing was PBMCs or T cells enriched from blood (not recorded which). The origin of the receptors is a man in his forties with acute COVID-19.

The rearrangement links TRBV19 to TRBJ2-5, with D perhaps TRBD1 (5 bases). CDR3 length equals 16 residues. With 3 bases removed from V and 2 bases from J, the gap between germline ends came to 16 bases. Germline V gene lookup returns CDR1 LNHDA and CDR2 SQIVND (reference sequence). The CDR3 DNA reads TGTGCCAGTAGTATGGCAGCGTGGGGCGGTCAAGAGACCCAGTACTTC. It encodes CASSMAAWGGQETQYF.

The V and J genes are TRBV9 and TRBJ2-3; 9 bases match TRBD2. J was trimmed by 2 bases and V by 0 bases; bases with no gene match: 7. The CDR3 has 17 amino acids. Germline V gene lookup returns CDR1 SGDLS and CDR2 YYNGEE. CDR3 sequence (DNA): TGTGCCAGCAGCGTAGATGTTAGCGGGAGCCTCACAGATACGCAGTATTTT. Its translation: CASSVDVSGSLTDTQYF.

V gene TRBV19 combines with J gene TRBJ2-1; possibly TRBD2 for D (7 bases). The CDR3 is 15 residues long. Germline loops: CDR1 LNHDA, CDR2 SQIVND (reference sequence). V lost 7 bases to trimming and J lost 9 bases, with 22 bases between them. In nucleotides, the CDR3 is TGTGCCAGTATCGGACGGGGGCGCGCGGGAGTTGAGCAGTTCTTC. It specifies CASIGRGRAGVEQFF.

The V call is TRBV5-1, the J call TRBJ1-1; TRBD1 might be the D (5 bases). Trimming stripped 0 bases from V and 1 base from J, with 10 bases between. Germline loops: CDR1 SGHRS, CDR2 YFSETQ. The CDR3 totals 15 residues. The CDR3 DNA sequence: TGCGCCAGCAGCTTGGCCGGGGGAAGGAACACTGAAGCTTTCTTT. Protein product: CASSLAGGRNTEAFF.

The chain joins TRBV6-5 to TRBJ1-6; the D gene is possibly TRBD1 (6 bases). Trimming removed 0 bases at V and 9 bases at J, with 15 bases between. This CDR3 comprises 16 residues. Germline CDR1 MNHEY, CDR2 SVGAGI. The CDR3 loop reads CASSYSIVPQGSPLHF. The CDR3 DNA reads TGTGCCAGCAGTTACTCGATTGTCCCACAGGGTTCACCCCTCCACTTT.

This clone has just one count. The V gene is TRBV28, the J gene TRBJ2-1, with TRBD2 identical over 12 bases. Germline trimming cut 8 bases from V and 9 bases from J; bases unmatched to any gene: 8. The CDR3 sequence is 14 residues long. Looked up from germline, CDR1 is MDHEN and CDR2 is SYDVKM. The chain's CDR3 is CASPTSGRPGEQFF. The DNA of the CDR3 is TGTGCCAGCCCGACTAGCGGGAGACCGGGTGAGCAGTTCTTC.

In its sample, this clone was seen a few times. The chain recombines TRBV7-9 with TRBJ2-1; 9 positions agree with TRBD2. In germline, CDR1 is SEHNR, CDR2 FQNEAQ (reference sequence). CDR3 length: 18 amino acids. J was trimmed by 8 bases and V by 5 bases; bases with no gene match: 19. The CDR3 loop is CASSPRGRGTSFSDEQFF. The CDR3 region has the DNA TGTGCCAGCAGCCCACGAGGACGCGGGACTAGCTTTTCGGATGAGCAGTTCTTC.

The chain employs TRBV18 and TRBJ2-7, with 8 bases that match TRBD1. The germline CDR1 and CDR2 sequences are KGHSH and LQKENI. CDR3 length: 14 amino acids. The trim removed 3 bases at V and 5 bases at J, leaving 6 bases unmatched. The CDR3 DNA follows: TGTGCCAGCTCACCCTCAGGGGGCGCGGACGAGCAGTACTTC. Encoded protein: CASSPSGGADEQYF.

The genes are TRBV9 and TRBJ2-5; 11 positions match TRBD2. Germline V gene data show CDR1 as SGDLS and CDR2 as YYNGEE. CDR3 length equals 16 residues. V gave up 3 bases and J gave up 1 base; unmatched junction bases: 5. The CDR3 sequence: CASSATSGSSQETQYF. CDR3 nucleotide sequence: TGTGCCAGCAGCGCTACTAGCGGGAGCTCCCAAGAGACCCAGTACTTC.

This sequence joins TRBV2 and TRBJ1-2, with D perhaps TRBD1 (5 bases). The CDR3 has 15 residues. The germline V gene encodes CDR1 SNHLY and CDR2 FYNNEI. V was trimmed by 7 bases and J by 2 bases, leaving 17 bases between them. CDR3 region: CASKKGREANYGYTF. In nucleotides, the CDR3 is TGTGCCAGCAAGAAGGGCAGGGAGGCGAACTATGGCTACACCTTC.

This clone is a singleton in its sample. The gene calls are TRBV19 and TRBJ2-1, with 11 positions matching TRBD1. Germline trimming cut 5 bases from V and 3 bases from J; bases unmatched to any gene: 6. Germline CDR1 and CDR2: LNHDA and SQIVND (reference sequence). There are 16 residues in the CDR3. The chain's CDR3 is CASSSGQGAHYNEQFF. As DNA, the CDR3 is TGTGCCAGTAGTTCTGGACAGGGGGCACACTACAATGAGCAGTTCTTC.

For this clone: Other DNA sequences from this sample encode an identical CDR3 as well. The chain combines TRBV5-6 with TRBJ2-7, with D possibly TRBD1 on 6 matching bases. The V end lost 0 bases, the J end lost 2 bases, and 9 bases lay between the germline ends. The germline CDR1 and CDR2 sequences are SGHDT and YYEEEE. The CDR3 loop spans 14 amino acids. The CDR3 spells CASSLGTGTYEQYF. CDR3 bases: TGTGCCAGCAGCTTGGGTACAGGGACCTACGAGCAGTACTTC.

A single count supports this clone. The V gene is TRBV11-2, the J gene TRBJ2-1; 15 bases line up with TRBD2. The CDR3 sequence is 16 residues long. Germline CDR1 SGHAT, CDR2 FQNNGV. V was clipped by 5 bases and J by 10 bases; unmatched bases: 9. As DNA, the CDR3 is TGTGCCAGCAGCCCCGGGACTAGCGGGAGGATGGAGGAGCAGTTCTTC. It encodes CASSPGTSGRMEEQFF.

The genes are TRBV6-2 or TRBV6-3 and TRBJ2-5; D is perhaps TRBD2 (5 bases). Germline loops: CDR1 MNHEY, CDR2 SVGEGT. Trimming removed 5 bases at V and 4 bases at J, with 14 bases between. The CDR3 sequence is 14 residues long. The CDR3: CASSLSGDRETQYF. CDR3 bases: TGTGCCAGCAGTCTTTCCGGGGATAGAGAGACCCAGTACTTC.

This chain joins TRBV5-1 and TRBJ1-1, with a weak D call TRBD1 (5 bases). The CDR3 covers 14 residues. Germline-derived CDR1 and CDR2 are SGHRS and YFSETQ. The ends were cut back, 4 bases at V and 3 bases at J, with 13 bases in the middle. As DNA, the CDR3 is TGCGCCAGCAGCGCCCAGGGAGGAGACACTGAAGCTTTCTTT. It is translated as CASSAQGGDTEAFF. The full variable domain, completed using reference TRBV5-1 and TRBJ1-1, is KAGVTQTPRYLIKTRGQQVTLSCSPISGHRSVSWYQQTPGQGLQFLFEYFSETQRNKGNFPGRFSGRQFSNSRSEMNVSTLELGDSALYLCASSAQGGDTEAFFGQGTRLTVV.

This clone was seen a single time. The J gene is TRBJ2-3, the V gene TRBV4-1, with 12 bases lining up with TRBD2. J gave up 6 bases and V 6 bases, and 7 bases lay outside the gene matches. Germline CDR1 is MGHRA and CDR2 is YSYEKL. CDR3 size: 15 residues. CDR3 loop: CASRRLAGVGDTQYF. Here the CDR3 DNA reads TGCGCCAGCAGGCGACTAGCGGGAGTGGGCGATACGCAGTATTTT.

The genes are TRBV11-2 and TRBJ1-3; D might be TRBD1 (6 bases). The CDR3 is made up of 15 amino acids. Trimming took off 3 bases at V and 0 bases at J, with 9 bases between the two ends. Germline V CDR1 and CDR2: SGHAT, FQNNGV. In nucleotides, the CDR3 is TGTGCCAGCAGCTTTACAGGGACCTCTGGAAACACCATATATTTT. This sequence encodes CASSFTGTSGNTIYF.

V gene TRBV7-3 combines with J gene TRBJ2-1, with 10 bases identical to TRBD1. V shed 2 bases, J shed 0 bases, and the junction held 1 base outside the gene matches. CDR1 SGHTA and CDR2 FQGTGA come from the germline V gene. This CDR3 is 16 amino acids long. This CDR3 is CASSLGDRGSYNEQFF. DNA for the CDR3: TGTGCCAGCAGCTTAGGGGACAGGGGCTCCTACAATGAGCAGTTCTTC. Using reference TRBV7-3 and TRBJ2-1 for the parts outside the CDR3, the full variable domain is GAGVSQTPSNKVTEKGKYVELRCDPISGHTALYWYRQSLGQGPEFLIYFQGTGAADDSGLPNDRFFAVRPEGSVSTLKIQRTERGDSAVYLCASSLGDRGSYNEQFFGPGTRLTVL.

This chain connects TRBV4-1 to TRBJ2-7; weak D call: TRBD2 (7 bases). Germline lookup yields CDR1 MGHRA and CDR2 YSYEKL. CDR3 length: 18 amino acids. V lost 3 bases to trimming and J lost 3 bases, with 24 bases between them. The CDR3 loop is CASSQGAMVAGARYEQYF. CDR3 nucleotide sequence: TGCGCCAGCAGCCAGGGGGCCATGGTAGCGGGTGCCCGCTACGAGCAGTACTTC.

J is TRBJ2-6 and V is TRBV30, with 8 positions matching TRBD1. The CDR3 contains 18 residues. CDR1 and CDR2 from the germline V gene are GTSNPN and SVGIG (reference sequence). V was pared by 3 bases and J by 0 bases, with 10 bases of the junction left unmatched. CDR3: CAWRYRDRFSSGANVLTF. The CDR3 DNA reads TGTGCCTGGAGATACCGGGACAGGTTCAGCTCTGGGGCCAACGTCCTGACTTTC.

The chain links TRBV7-9 to TRBJ2-1, with 9 nucleotides matching TRBD2. Trimming at V came to 1 base and at J to 1 base, leaving 5 bases not matched to a gene. Per germline, CDR1 SEHNR and CDR2 FQNEAQ (reference sequence). CDR3 length: 17 residues. CDR3 coding DNA: TGTGCCAGCAGCTTAGGATCTAGCGGGGTATCCTACAATGAGCAGTTCTTC. Translation gives CASSLGSSGVSYNEQFF. Combining the CDR3 with reference TRBV7-9 and TRBJ2-1 gives the whole variable domain DTGVSQNPRHKITKRGQNVTFRCDPISEHNRLYWYRQTLGQGPEFLTYFQNEAQLEKSRLLSDRFSAERPKGSFSTLEIQRTEQGDSAMYLCASSLGSSGVSYNEQFFGPGTRLTVL.

The V and J genes are TRBV7-8 and TRBJ2-1; 12 nucleotides align to TRBD2. V gave up 6 bases and J gave up 0 bases; unmatched junction bases: 12. This CDR3 has 19 residues. The germline CDR1 and CDR2 sequences are SGHVS and FQNEAQ. CDR3 loop: CASRPRLAGVHNSYNEQFF. Here the CDR3 DNA reads TGTGCCAGCAGGCCTCGACTAGCGGGAGTGCATAACTCCTACAATGAGCAGTTCTTC.

The genes are TRBV18 and TRBJ1-5; TRBD1 aligns across 7 bases. CDR1 and CDR2 from the germline V gene are KGHSH and LQKENI. The CDR3 length is 14 residues. V was clipped by 1 base and J by 5 bases; unmatched bases: 2. The DNA for the CDR3 is TGTGCCAGCTCACCACAGGGGGCCGATCAGCCCCAGCATTTT. Translation gives CASSPQGADQPQHF. The entire variable domain, with the rest obtained from reference TRBV18 and TRBJ1-5, is as follows: NAGVMQNPRHLVRRRGQEARLRCSPMKGHSHVYWYRQLPEEGLKFMVYLQKENIIDESGMPKERFSAEFPKEGPSILRIQQVVRGDSAAYFCASSPQGADQPQHFGDGTRLSIL.